This TCR beta chain comes out of a study of T cells in localized non-small cell lung cancer. Findings and caveats of the study: Adjacent lung was found to contain a median approximately 60 of the top 100 tumor clones. Patients showing higher blood T cell density tended to see longer overall survival.

The assay was immunoSEQ multiplex PCR, and TCRdb's table has in-frame clones only and misses some. The sample yields 70,000 to 90,000 clones, more than 75% seen once. This clone was detected a few times. Its antigen remains unknown. In germline, CDR1 is SGHRS, CDR2 YFSETQ. V shed 0 bases and J shed 7 bases, with 7 bases lying between them. This CDR3 contains 13 residues. The sample was peripheral blood, taken before any cancer treatment. The chain carries TRBV5-1 and TRBJ2-2, with D uncertain. This receptor was identified in an older female donor with stage I lung adenocarcinoma. The CDR3 coding sequence is TGCGCCAGCAGCTTGGACGGCCACGGGGAGCTGTTTTTT. This translates into CASSLDGHGELFF.